Sequencing of this TCR beta chain was carried out in a study of OX40 agonist ivuxolimab in advanced cancers. Background on the study: Having had anti-PD-1, anti-PD-L1 or anti-CTLA-4 therapy before was allowed, and more than 35% had some. General observations from the study: Doses of 0.1 to 3.0 mg/kg were accompanied by clonal expansion of CD4+ and CD8+ blood T cells by week 6.

With baseline, cycle 4 day 1, and cycle 7 day 1 as timepoints, blood was sampled. Concerning this clone: The target antigen is unknown.

This CDR3 has 13 residues. Germline CDR1 is MDHEN and CDR2 is SYDVKM. V gave up 6 bases and J gave up 8 bases, with 13 bases separating them. Sequencing was performed with immunoSEQ multiplex PCR; in TCRdb, only in-frame clones are kept and a portion is missing. The sample lists some 40,000 clones; 85% were seen once. The receptor was derived from an adult with an advanced solid tumor such as melanoma, head and neck, liver or kidney cancer. The source was CD4+ or CD8+ T cells sorted from blood, collected in a trial of the OX40 agonist ivuxolimab. The chain joins TRBV28 to TRBJ1-4; D remains ambiguous. The CDR3 loop reads CASRWGSAEKLFF. As DNA, the CDR3 is TGTGCCAGCAGATGGGGATCTGCCGAAAAACTGTTTTTT.